The 29 T cell receptor beta chains below come from one sample, sequenced in a study of OX40 agonist ivuxolimab in advanced cancers. The data were produced by immunoSEQ multiplex PCR, yet TCRdb's version contains in-frame clones alone and is incomplete. This table has tens of thousands of clones, more than 85% appearing once. The sequencing here drew on CD4+ or CD8+ T cells sorted from blood, taken in a trial of the OX40 agonist ivuxolimab. These receptors were taken from an adult with an advanced solid tumor such as melanoma, head and neck, liver or kidney cancer.

This chain joins TRBV9 and TRBJ2-1, with 8 bases lining up with TRBD2. This CDR3 is built from 16 residues. Trimming cost V 0 bases and J 4 bases; bases outside gene matches: 6. Germline V lookup: CDR1 SGDLS, CDR2 YYNGEE. DNA for the CDR3: TGTGCCAGCAGCGTAGCTTTAAGCGGGGGTTACAATGAGCAGTTCTTC. As protein: CASSVALSGGYNEQFF.

The chain recombines TRBV6-5 with TRBJ1-1; no definite D call. Germline loops: CDR1 MNHEY, CDR2 SVGAGI. The CDR3 has 14 amino acids. The ends were cut back, 5 bases at V and 9 bases at J, with 19 bases in the middle. CDR3 sequence: CASSPGSLALKAFF. The CDR3 DNA sequence: TGTGCCAGCAGTCCCGGCAGCCTAGCGCTAAAAGCTTTCTTT.

The chain combines TRBV27 with TRBJ2-7, with D perhaps TRBD1 (6 bases). V lost 6 bases, J lost 2 bases, and 14 bases lay in between. The germline gives CDR1 MNHEY, CDR2 SMNVEV (reference sequence). The CDR3 runs to 14 residues. The chain's CDR3 is CASSSSPGAYEQYF. For the CDR3, the DNA is TGTGCCAGCAGCTCGAGTCCAGGGGCCTACGAGCAGTACTTC.

The CDR3 spells CASSLSRDRGDTEAFF. The CDR3 DNA is TGTGCCAGCAGTTTATCCCGGGACAGGGGAGACACTGAAGCTTTCTTT. The chain joins TRBV28 to TRBJ1-1; 10 positions agree with TRBD1. Looked up from germline, CDR1 is MDHEN and CDR2 is SYDVKM. The CDR3 consists of 16 residues. Trimming took 1 base from V and 3 from J; bases not matched to a gene: 5.

This chain connects TRBV28 to TRBJ1-5; D gene ambiguous. Germline V lookup: CDR1 MDHEN, CDR2 SYDVKM. The CDR3 totals 11 residues. The V end was cut by 6 bases, the J end by 6 bases, with 6 bases between. The CDR3 is CASSFGQPQHF. DNA of the CDR3: TGTGCCAGCAGCTTCGGTCAGCCCCAGCATTTT.

The chain recombines TRBV18 with TRBJ2-1; no reliable D call. This CDR3 is built from 12 residues. The ends were cut back, 4 bases at V and 5 bases at J, with 6 bases in the middle. The germline V gene has CDR1 KGHSH and CDR2 LQKENI. The CDR3 DNA reads as TGTGCCAGCTCACTCTCGGACAATGAGCAGTTCTTC. Its protein product is CASSLSDNEQFF.

The CDR3 is CASSQDPGGQPQHF. CDR3 nucleotide sequence: TGCGCCAGCAGCCAAGATCCAGGGGGGCAGCCCCAGCATTTT. This chain joins TRBV4-1 and TRBJ1-5; 7 bases line up with TRBD1. Germline V lookup: CDR1 MGHRA, CDR2 YSYEKL. CDR3 size: 14 residues. The ends lost 0 bases at V and 7 bases at J; junction bases unmatched: 3.

The rearrangement uses TRBV28 and TRBJ1-5; D ambiguous. CDR1 and CDR2 from the germline V gene are MDHEN and SYDVKM. V shed 2 bases and J shed 7 bases, with 6 bases lying between them. The CDR3 runs 12 residues. CDR3 residues: CASSLISQPQHF. CDR3 coding DNA: TGTGCCAGCAGTTTAATTTCCCAGCCCCAGCATTTT.

The chain carries TRBV28 and TRBJ1-5; 9 bases map to TRBD1. In germline, CDR1 is MDHEN, CDR2 SYDVKM. Trimming cost V 6 bases and J 5 bases; bases outside gene matches: 5. This CDR3 spans 14 amino acids. CDR3 amino acids: CASREDRGYQPQHF. Written as DNA, the CDR3 is TGTGCCAGCAGAGAAGACAGGGGGTATCAGCCCCAGCATTTT.

The gene calls are TRBV28 and TRBJ2-2, with 7 nucleotides matching TRBD2. The V and J ends lost 8 bases and 4 bases, in that order; junction bases with no gene match: 10. CDR1 is MDHEN and CDR2 is SYDVKM in the germline V gene. CDR3 length: 15 residues. CDR3 sequence: CASSSGRAGTGELFF. The CDR3 nucleotides are TGTGCCAGCTCGTCGGGGAGGGCAGGCACCGGGGAGCTGTTTTTT.

The V call is TRBV5-4, the J call TRBJ1-1; D is unclear. CDR3 size: 13 residues. V dropped 4 bases and J dropped 1 base, with 8 bases sitting between them. Germline assignment: CDR1 SGHNT and CDR2 YYREEE (reference sequence). CDR3 nucleotide sequence: TGTGCCAGCAGCGCGCCGGGGAACACTGAAGCTTTCTTT. Translating it yields CASSAPGNTEAFF.

The V gene is TRBV27, the J gene TRBJ2-7, with D perhaps matching TRBD2 (7 bases). The V end was cut by 0 bases, the J end by 3 bases, with 15 bases between. This CDR3 contains 16 residues. The V gene's germline CDR1 is MNHEY and CDR2 SMNVEV (reference sequence). CDR3 loop: CASSLSGGAIFYEQYF. The CDR3 DNA is TGTGCCAGCAGTTTATCGGGGGGGGCTATTTTCTACGAGCAGTACTTC.

The rearrangement uses TRBV5-5 and TRBJ1-1, with 7 bases identical to TRBD1. This CDR3 has 17 amino acids. J was trimmed by 0 bases and V by 3 bases; bases with no gene match: 11. Germline V gives CDR1 SGHKS, CDR2 YYEKEE (reference sequence). The CDR3 DNA is TGTGCCAGCAGCTCGCGACCCCCGGGACAGATGAACACTGAAGCTTTCTTT. Translation: CASSSRPPGQMNTEAFF.

This chain links TRBV6-5 with TRBJ2-7; 10 positions match TRBD2. The CDR3 extends over 14 amino acids. The V and J ends lost 10 bases and 0 bases, in that order; junction bases with no gene match: 6. CDR1 is MNHEY and CDR2 is SVGAGI in the germline V gene. Here the CDR3 reads CATGAGGISYEQYF. The CDR3 bases are TGTGCCACCGGAGCGGGGGGGATCTCCTACGAGCAGTACTTC.

This rearrangement joins TRBV6-5 to TRBJ2-1; D unclear. The germline V gene has CDR1 MNHEY and CDR2 SVGAGI. Trimming stripped 6 bases from V and 10 bases from J, with 13 bases between. The CDR3 runs 12 residues. CDR3 in amino acids: CASSPITREQFF. The DNA of the CDR3 is TGTGCCAGCAGCCCAATTACCAGGGAGCAGTTCTTC.

The chain uses TRBV6-5 and TRBJ1-2, with 10 positions matching TRBD1. The V segment lost 6 bases and the J segment 0 bases; nucleotides outside the gene matches: 1. The CDR3 has 14 residues. CDR1 MNHEY and CDR2 SVGAGI come from the germline V gene. This CDR3 is CASRGTGANYGYTF. The CDR3 DNA follows: TGTGCCAGCAGAGGGACAGGGGCTAACTATGGCTACACCTTC.

This clone was counted once. J is TRBJ2-2 and V is TRBV11-3; D perhaps matches TRBD1 (5 bases). From germline, CDR1 is SGHNT and CDR2 YENEEA. V lost 5 bases to trimming and J lost 7 bases, with 14 bases between them. CDR3 length: 14 amino acids. CDR3 DNA: TGTGCCAGCAGCCGCCAGGGTGGGAACGGGGAGCTGTTTTTT. As protein: CASSRQGGNGELFF.

V is TRBV2 and J is TRBJ2-3; possibly TRBD1 for D (6 bases). This CDR3 has 14 amino acids. Germline-derived CDR1 and CDR2 are SNHLY and FYNNEI. Trimming pared 4 bases from V and 1 base from J, leaving 9 bases between. The CDR3 sequence is CASSGDTGTDTQYF. In nucleotides, the CDR3 is TGTGCCAGCAGTGGGGACACCGGCACAGATACGCAGTATTTT.

The rearrangement links TRBV19 to TRBJ2-5; D not resolved. Germline-derived CDR1 and CDR2 are LNHDA and SQIVND (reference sequence). The CDR3 has 13 residues. With 8 bases removed from V and 2 bases from J, the gap between germline ends came to 12 bases. The CDR3 coding sequence is TGTGCCAGTGGAGATTTTGCACAAGAGACCCAGTACTTC. Protein product: CASGDFAQETQYF.

In the case of this clone: A junction end diverges from the germline sequence, so it may reflect a read error. V is TRBV6-1 and J is TRBJ1-1; D gene uncertain. This CDR3 contains 11 residues. Germline CDR1 MNHNS, CDR2 SASEGT. CDR3 sequence (DNA): TGTGCCAGCAGTGAAGATGATGGGAATTACTTT. It specifies CASSEDDGNYF.

This chain links TRBV25-1 with TRBJ1-1; D gene uncertain. In germline, CDR1 is MGHDK, CDR2 SYGVNS. With 0 bases removed from V and 7 bases from J, the gap between germline ends came to 3 bases. The CDR3 totals 11 residues. The CDR3 spells CASSEYGEAFF. DNA for the CDR3: TGTGCCAGCAGTGAATACGGTGAAGCTTTCTTT.

The chain combines TRBV27 with TRBJ1-5, with TRBD1 as a possible D gene (6 bases). The CDR3 is made up of 15 amino acids. Germline values: CDR1 MNHEY, CDR2 SMNVEV (reference sequence). Trimming took 5 bases from V and 2 from J, leaving 13 bases between them. The CDR3 nucleotides read TGTGCCAGCAGTCCCGGACCAGGGGGCAATCAGCCCCAGCATTTT. Amino acids: CASSPGPGGNQPQHF.

The chain uses TRBV7-8 and TRBJ1-2, with 7 bases matching TRBD1. The CDR3 consists of 15 residues. Germline trimming cut 4 bases from V and 3 bases from J; bases unmatched to any gene: 8. The germline V gene encodes CDR1 SGHVS and CDR2 FQNEAQ. CDR3: CASSSNRGEDYGYTF. The CDR3 region has the DNA TGTGCCAGCAGCTCAAACAGGGGCGAGGACTATGGCTACACCTTC. The full variable domain, with the rest looked up from reference TRBV7-8 and TRBJ1-2, is GAGVSQSPRYKVAKRGQDVALRCDPISGHVSLFWYQQALGQGPEFLTYFQNEAQLDKSGLPSDRFFAERPEGSVSTLKIQRTQQEDSAVYLCASSSNRGEDYGYTFGSGTRLTVV.

V is TRBV27 and J is TRBJ2-5; TRBD1 is a possible D gene (5 bases). This CDR3 is built from 15 residues. Trimming pared 0 bases from V and 0 bases from J, leaving 8 bases between. CDR1 and CDR2 (germline): MNHEY, SMNVEV (reference sequence). The CDR3 loop reads CASSLSQGHQETQYF. The CDR3 nucleotides read TGTGCCAGCAGTTTATCGCAGGGCCACCAAGAGACCCAGTACTTC.

V usage is TRBV11-2 and J usage is TRBJ1-5, with D perhaps matching TRBD1 (5 bases). V lost 2 bases to trimming and J lost 3 bases, with 20 bases between them. The CDR3 contains 18 residues. The germline V gene has CDR1 SGHAT and CDR2 FQNNGV. CDR3 bases: TGTGCCAGCAGCTTAATAGGCGGGGGTGTGGTGGACAATCAGCCCCAGCATTTT. It specifies CASSLIGGGVVDNQPQHF.

The CDR3: CASHSAETQYF. CDR3 bases: TGTGCCAGCCACAGCGCAGAGACCCAGTACTTC. This chain links TRBV27 with TRBJ2-5, with D unresolved. V dropped 8 bases and J dropped 4 bases, with 8 bases sitting between them. The CDR3 length is 11 residues. The V gene's germline CDR1 is MNHEY and CDR2 SMNVEV (reference sequence).

The J gene is TRBJ1-2, the V gene TRBV7-8, with unresolved D. Trimming took off 1 base at V and 4 bases at J, with 16 bases between the two ends. The CDR3 sequence is 16 residues long. The germline V gene encodes CDR1 SGHVS and CDR2 FQNEAQ. In DNA, the CDR3 is TGTGCCAGCAGCTTAGAGGTACTTGTCGGATCCTATGGCTACACCTTC. Translation gives CASSLEVLVGSYGYTF.

The V call is TRBV7-9, the J call TRBJ2-7; D not resolved. The V end lost 5 bases, the J end lost 7 bases, and 12 bases lay between the germline ends. This CDR3 is 12 amino acids long. Germline loops: CDR1 SEHNR, CDR2 FQNEAQ (reference sequence). CDR3 bases: TGTGCCAGCAGCCTAGGGTTGGGGGAGCAGTACTTC. This translates into CASSLGLGEQYF.

The V call is TRBV27, the J call TRBJ1-1; weak D call: TRBD1 (6 bases). Trimming removed 7 bases at V and 6 bases at J, with 18 bases between. The CDR3 has 14 amino acids. Germline loops: CDR1 MNHEY, CDR2 SMNVEV (reference sequence). CDR3: CASTPGAGFAEAFF. For the CDR3, the DNA is TGTGCCAGCACCCCGGGGGCAGGGTTTGCTGAAGCTTTCTTT.